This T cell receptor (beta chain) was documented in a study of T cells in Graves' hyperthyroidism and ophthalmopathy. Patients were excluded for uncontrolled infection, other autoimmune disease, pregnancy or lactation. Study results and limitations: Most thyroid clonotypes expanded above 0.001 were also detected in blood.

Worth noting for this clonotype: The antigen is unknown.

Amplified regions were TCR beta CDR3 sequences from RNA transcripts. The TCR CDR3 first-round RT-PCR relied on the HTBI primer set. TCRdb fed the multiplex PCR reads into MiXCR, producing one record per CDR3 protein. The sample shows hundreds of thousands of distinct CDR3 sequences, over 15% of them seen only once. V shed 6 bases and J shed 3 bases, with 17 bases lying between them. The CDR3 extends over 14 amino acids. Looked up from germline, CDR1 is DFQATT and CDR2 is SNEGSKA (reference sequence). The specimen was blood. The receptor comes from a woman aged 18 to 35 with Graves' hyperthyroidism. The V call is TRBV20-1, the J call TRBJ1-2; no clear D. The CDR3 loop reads CSAERASGDYGYTF. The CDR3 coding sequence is TGCAGTGCGGAACGGGCCTCCGGGGACTATGGCTACACCTTC.